One sample yielded the 13 T cell receptor beta chains listed below, sequenced in a study of T cells after yellow fever vaccination. Each CDR3 protein gets one entry after TCRdb re-called the 5' RACE reads with MiXCR. In the table there are about 69,000 distinct CDR3 sequences, 5.9% of which are singletons. The sequences come from CD4+ T cells sorted from PBMCs, collected around 15 days after the first yellow fever vaccination. The source is a man younger than 30 who received the YFV17D yellow fever vaccine.

This clonotype came up many times. The V gene is TRBV10-3, the J gene TRBJ1-2; 10 positions match TRBD1. J lost 3 bases, V lost 0 bases, and 4 bases had no gene match. The CDR3 has 16 residues. The germline CDR1 and CDR2 sequences are ENHRY and SYGVKD. The CDR3 region has the DNA TGTGCCATCAGTGAGTCGGGACAGGGGTCTTACTATGGCTACACCTTC. Its translation is CAISESGQGSYYGYTF.

This clonotype was counted many times. This chain joins TRBV6-5 and TRBJ2-7; possibly TRBD2 for D (5 bases). The CDR3 consists of 15 residues. CDR1 and CDR2 from the germline V gene are MNHEY and SVGAGI. With 6 bases removed from V and 0 bases from J, the gap between germline ends came to 15 bases. The CDR3 spells CASSLLVGSSYEQYF. Here the CDR3 DNA reads TGTGCCAGCAGCCTACTAGTTGGGAGCTCCTACGAGCAGTACTTC.

In this sample, this clonotype turned up many times. The V and J genes are TRBV12-3 or TRBV12-4 and TRBJ1-3, with D uncertain. This CDR3 is built from 12 residues. V lost 5 bases to trimming and J lost 4 bases, with 6 bases between them. The CDR3 sequence is CASSRIGNTIYF. DNA for the CDR3: TGTGCCAGCAGTCGGATCGGAAACACCATATATTTT.

This clonotype was recorded at least ten times. The germline gene is not matched at one end of the junction; a read error may be the cause. This CDR3 reads CAISESTRATNEKLFF. The CDR3 DNA reads TGTGCCATCAGTGAGTCCACCAGGGCAACTAATGAAAAACTTTTTTTT. This chain uses TRBV10-3 with TRBJ1-4; possibly TRBD1 for D (5 bases). This CDR3 comprises 16 residues. Germline V gives CDR1 ENHRY, CDR2 SYGVKD.

This clonotype has at least ten counts. The V call is TRBV5-6, the J call TRBJ2-7, with D perhaps assigned TRBD1 or TRBD2 (5 bases each). This CDR3 is built from 15 residues. The V gene's germline CDR1 is SGHDT and CDR2 YYEEEE. V lost 0 bases to trimming and J lost 3 bases, with 13 bases between them. The CDR3: CASSLGSRGIYEQYV. For the CDR3, the DNA is TGTGCCAGCAGCTTGGGTTCCCGGGGCATCTACGAGCAGTACGTC.

This clonotype was seen ten or more times. The chain employs TRBV7-2 and TRBJ2-7; 15 positions agree with TRBD2. The V and J ends lost 3 bases and 4 bases, in that order; junction bases with no gene match: 7. The germline V gene encodes CDR1 SGHTA and CDR2 FQGNSA. CDR3 length: 17 amino acids. This CDR3 is CASSFPGLAGGFYEQYF. In nucleotides, the CDR3 is TGTGCCAGCAGCTTTCCGGGACTAGCGGGGGGATTTTACGAGCAGTACTTC.

Remarks on this clonotype: A much larger clone sits a single nucleotide away, making a read error possible. This sequence joins TRBV12-5 and TRBJ2-7, with 7 bases lining up with TRBD1. Per germline, CDR1 LGHNT and CDR2 FRNRAP. The trim removed 6 bases at V and 4 bases at J, leaving 6 bases unmatched. The CDR3 contains 13 residues. CDR3 coding DNA: TGTGCTAGTGGATGGGACAGTTGTTACGAGCAGTACTTC. It encodes CASGWDSCYEQYF.

This clonotype showed up just a few times. J is TRBJ2-1 and V is TRBV5-1, with D possibly being TRBD1 or TRBD2 (5 bases each). The CDR3 loop spans 15 amino acids. Trimming shortened V by 0 bases and J by 12 bases, and 19 bases separated the two germline ends. The V gene's germline CDR1 is SGHRS and CDR2 YFSETQ. CDR3 bases: TGCGCCAGCAGCTTGGTCCGGGACCCGGCATTGCGGCAGTTCTTC. It codes for CASSLVRDPALRQFF.

This clonotype was picked up many times. V and J are TRBV10-3 and TRBJ2-3, with 11 bases fitting TRBD2. CDR1 is ENHRY, CDR2 SYGVKD, per germline. V gave up 10 bases and J gave up 1 base; unmatched junction bases: 16. CDR3 length equals 18 residues. CDR3 DNA: TGTGCCACCAAGGGGGGACTAGCGGTCGAAAGGGGCACAGATACGCAGTATTTT. Amino acid sequence: CATKGGLAVERGTDTQYF.

Many counts were recorded for this clonotype. The chain combines TRBV20-1 with TRBJ2-1; D is undetermined. V was trimmed by 7 bases and J by 10 bases, leaving 23 bases between them. CDR1 is DFQATT and CDR2 is SNEGSKA in the germline V gene (reference sequence). This CDR3 comprises 14 residues. DNA of the CDR3: TGCAGTGGACCTCCGCTCCTCGGGTCCCGCGAGCAGTTCTTC. It is translated as CSGPPLLGSREQFF.

This clonotype was seen at least ten times. The rearrangement joins TRBV20-1 to TRBJ2-5, with D uncertain. CDR3 length equals 10 residues. Germline CDR1 is DFQATT and CDR2 is SNEGSKA (reference sequence). V dropped 6 bases and J dropped 5 bases, with 7 bases sitting between them. The chain's CDR3 is CSADRETQYF. DNA for the CDR3: TGCAGTGCCGACCGGGAGACCCAGTACTTC.

This clonotype was recorded at least ten times. The chain joins TRBV6-4 to TRBJ2-1, with D possibly TRBD1 on 6 matching bases. Trimming left V 8 bases short and J 8 bases short, with 16 bases between. The CDR3 contains 13 residues. The germline CDR1 and CDR2 sequences are MRHNA and SNTAGT. The CDR3 region has the DNA TGTGCCAGCTCACAGGGCTTCGGGTATGAGCAGTTCTTC. As protein: CASSQGFGYEQFF.

A word on this clonotype: A much larger clonotype is one base distant, so this may be a read error. The chain uses TRBV15 and TRBJ2-3; TRBD2 matches 11 bases. The CDR3 sequence is 15 residues long. The junction had 7 bases not matched to a gene; V was cut back by 6 bases and J by 5 bases. In germline, CDR1 is LNHNV, CDR2 YYDKDF (reference sequence). In DNA, the CDR3 is TGTGCCACCAGGAATAGCGGGGGGGCTAAAGATACGCAGTATTTT. Translating gives CATRNSGGAKDTQYF.